Shown below are 24 T cell receptor beta chains from a single sample sequenced in a study of OX40 agonist ivuxolimab in advanced cancers. Produced via immunoSEQ multiplex PCR; TCRdb's table is partial and in-frame only. Among 56,000 or so clones listed, roughly 85% were seen once. The input for sequencing was CD4+ or CD8+ T cells sorted from blood, taken in a trial of the OX40 agonist ivuxolimab. The receptors here all came from an adult with an advanced solid tumor such as melanoma, head and neck, liver or kidney cancer.

This clone showed up just a few times. The rearrangement uses TRBV11-1 and TRBJ1-1; 7 bases fit TRBD1. The CDR3 is 16 residues long. From germline, CDR1 is SGHAT and CDR2 FQDESV (reference sequence). After removal of 5 bases from V and 4 bases from J, the junction contained 13 bases not matched to a gene. The CDR3 sequence is CASSPKGQSRGTEAFF. The CDR3 DNA is TGTGCCAGCAGCCCAAAGGGACAGAGCCGTGGCACTGAAGCTTTCTTT. The variable domain in full, completed from reference TRBV11-1 and TRBJ1-1, reads EAEVAQSPRYKITEKSQAVAFWCDPISGHATLYWYRQILGQGPELLVQFQDESVVDDSQLPKDRFSAERLKGVDSTLKIQPAELGDSAMYLCASSPKGQSRGTEAFFGQGTRLTVV.

This chain joins TRBV5-1 and TRBJ1-3, with unresolved D. The better agreement between TRBJ2-2 and the DNA end casts doubt on the J call. The V gene's germline CDR1 is SGHRS and CDR2 YFSETQ. This CDR3 region has 14 residues. The CDR3 is CASSLDGNTGELFF. Written as DNA, the CDR3 is TGCGCCAGCAGCTTGGACGGCAACACCGGGGAGCTGTTTTTT.

The chain is built from TRBV4-1 and TRBJ2-7; maybe TRBD1 (6 bases). The CDR3 runs 16 residues. Trimming left V 1 base short and J 3 bases short, with 16 bases between. CDR1 is MGHRA, CDR2 YSYEKL, per germline. The CDR3 protein is CASSQVNREIGYEQYF. The CDR3, as DNA: TGCGCCAGCAGCCAAGTTAACAGGGAAATTGGCTACGAGCAGTACTTC.

The chain is built from TRBV6-5 and TRBJ1-3; possible D gene TRBD1, 6 bases. CDR1 and CDR2 from the germline V gene are MNHEY and SVGAGI. The V end was cut by 6 bases, the J end by 3 bases, with 15 bases between. The CDR3 length is 15 residues. CDR3 protein: CASSLTAGDGNTIYF. The CDR3 region has the DNA TGTGCCAGCAGCCTAACAGCAGGGGATGGAAACACCATATATTTT.

V usage is TRBV19 and J usage is TRBJ1-1; 7 nucleotides match TRBD1. This CDR3 contains 15 residues. Per the germline V gene, CDR1 is LNHDA and CDR2 is SQIVND (reference sequence). J lost 1 base, V lost 3 bases, and 5 bases had no gene match. CDR3 nucleotides: TGTGCCAGTAGTATTCGGGGACAGCCGAACACTGAAGCTTTCTTT. This gives the protein CASSIRGQPNTEAFF.

The chain has TRBV9 and TRBJ2-1; D possibly corresponds to TRBD2 (5 bases). Germline assignment: CDR1 SGDLS and CDR2 YYNGEE. CDR3 size: 15 residues. Trimming removed 2 bases from V and 6 bases from J, with 15 bases in between. The CDR3 bases are TGTGCCAGCAGCGTCGGTATAGCGAGCGTCAATGAGCAGTTCTTC. Translating it yields CASSVGIASVNEQFF.

The chain uses TRBV28 and TRBJ2-2; D may be TRBD2 (5 bases). CDR1 is MDHEN and CDR2 is SYDVKM in the germline V gene. The CDR3 totals 13 residues. V lost 6 bases to trimming and J lost 4 bases, with 9 bases between them. CDR3: CASSPGGTGELFF. The CDR3 bases are TGTGCCAGCAGCCCAGGAGGCACCGGGGAGCTGTTTTTT.

V is TRBV19 and J is TRBJ1-1, with D unclear. The CDR3 length is 16 residues. The V gene's germline CDR1 is LNHDA and CDR2 SQIVND (reference sequence). The ends were cut back, 1 base at V and 1 base at J, with 13 bases in the middle. The CDR3 DNA is TGTGCCAGTAGTATAGGAAAGGGTATATCGAACACTGAAGCTTTCTTT. Its protein is CASSIGKGISNTEAFF. The full variable domain, in which reference TRBV19 and TRBJ1-1 provide the parts outside the CDR3, is DGGITQSPKYLFRKEGQNVTLSCEQNLNHDAMYWYRQDPGQGLRLIYYSQIVNDFQKGDIAEGYSVSREKKESFPLTVTSAQKNPTAFYLCASSIGKGISNTEAFFGQGTRLTVV.

Only one count was recorded for this clone. The V call is TRBV4-2, the J call TRBJ1-6; 8 nucleotides align to TRBD1. The V gene's germline CDR1 is LGHNA and CDR2 YNFKEQ. The trim removed 3 bases at V and 4 bases at J, leaving 5 bases unmatched. The CDR3 covers 16 residues. The CDR3 sequence: CASSQDREAYNSPLHF. The CDR3 region has the DNA TGTGCCAGCAGCCAGGACAGGGAGGCGTATAATTCACCCCTCCACTTT.

The rearrangement joins TRBV5-1 to TRBJ1-5, with D possibly being TRBD1 (5 bases). The CDR3 loop spans 13 amino acids. Trimming stripped 4 bases from V and 5 bases from J, with 10 bases between. Germline V gives CDR1 SGHRS, CDR2 YFSETQ. The CDR3 coding sequence is TGCGCCAGCAGCGGGGGGGTGGATCAGCCCCAGCATTTT. This gives the protein CASSGGVDQPQHF.

The chain employs TRBV6-1 and TRBJ2-5, with 8 bases that match TRBD1. Germline CDR1 and CDR2: MNHNS and SASEGT. V trimming: 6 bases; J trimming: 4 bases; junction bases outside the gene matches: 7. This CDR3 is built from 14 residues. The CDR3 region is CASSRQGLRETQYF. The CDR3 region has the DNA TGTGCCAGCAGCAGACAGGGGTTGCGAGAGACCCAGTACTTC.

In its sample, this clone was seen once. The chain links TRBV7-3 to TRBJ2-2; 7 bases are shared with TRBD2. V was pared by 5 bases and J by 1 base, with 7 bases of the junction left unmatched. Looked up from germline, CDR1 is SGHTA and CDR2 is FQGTGA. There are 16 residues in the CDR3. The CDR3 protein is CASSPTPGGNTGELFF. The CDR3 region has the DNA TGTGCCAGCAGCCCCACCCCGGGGGGGAACACCGGGGAGCTGTTTTTT.

The chain uses TRBV11-2 and TRBJ2-3, with D possibly being TRBD1 (5 bases). This CDR3 spans 17 amino acids. The V gene's germline CDR1 is SGHAT and CDR2 FQNNGV. The germline V and J ends were trimmed by 2 bases and 2 bases, with 17 bases remaining between them. The chain's CDR3 is CASSLSPDTFSTDTQYF. The CDR3 DNA follows: TGTGCCAGCAGCTTAAGTCCGGACACCTTTTCCACAGATACGCAGTATTTT.

The chain links TRBV18 to TRBJ2-7, with D perhaps matching TRBD1 (6 bases). The V and J ends lost 4 bases and 4 bases respectively, with 14 bases between them. Germline V CDR1 and CDR2: KGHSH, LQKENI. The CDR3 loop spans 14 amino acids. Here the CDR3 reads CASSRNREPYEQYF. CDR3 sequence (DNA): TGTGCCAGCTCACGGAACAGGGAACCATACGAGCAGTACTTC.

This clone was observed a single time. The chain carries TRBV7-6 and TRBJ2-3; perhaps D is TRBD1 or TRBD2 (5 bases each). Germline V lookup: CDR1 SGHVS, CDR2 FNYEAQ. This CDR3 has 21 amino acids. V lost 3 bases and J lost 5, with 33 bases in between. The CDR3 DNA sequence: TGTGCCAGCAGCTTCGCGTTCAGGGACCCAACCGTGCCTCGGCAAATAGATACGCAGTATTTT. Amino acid sequence: CASSFAFRDPTVPRQIDTQYF.

The chain has TRBV6-1 and TRBJ1-5; D remains unclear. The germline V gene has CDR1 MNHNS and CDR2 SASEGT. Trimming took 5 bases from V and 5 from J, leaving 7 bases between them. The CDR3 spans 12 residues. The CDR3 spells CASSSRDQPQHF. The CDR3 DNA sequence: TGTGCCAGCAGTTCAAGGGATCAGCCCCAGCATTTT.

In this sample, this clone turned up once. V gene TRBV18 combines with J gene TRBJ2-3; 8 positions match TRBD2. The CDR3 extends over 14 amino acids. CDR1 KGHSH and CDR2 LQKENI come from the germline V gene. J lost 7 bases, V lost 6 bases, and 9 bases had no gene match. CDR3 amino acids: CASSPDGGDYTQYF. CDR3 bases: TGTGCCAGCTCCCCCGACGGGGGGGACTATACGCAGTATTTT.

This clone was seen a few times. The chain has TRBV7-2 and TRBJ1-5, with TRBD1 as a possible D gene (6 bases). Germline CDR1 is SGHTA and CDR2 is FQGNSA. V lost 1 base and J lost 4, with 11 bases in between. The CDR3 has 15 amino acids. CDR3 sequence: CASSLETGTNQPQHF. The CDR3 nucleotides are TGTGCCAGCAGCTTAGAGACAGGTACGAATCAGCCCCAGCATTTT. Drawing the rest from reference TRBV7-2 and TRBJ1-5, the complete variable domain is GAGVSQSPSNKVTEKGKDVELRCDPISGHTALYWYRQSLGQGLEFLIYFQGNSAPDKSGLPSDRFSAERTGGSVSTLTIQRTQQEDSAVYLCASSLETGTNQPQHFGDGTRLSIL.

The chain has TRBV7-9 and TRBJ1-1; 10 nucleotides match TRBD1. Germline CDR1 and CDR2: SEHNR and FQNEAQ (reference sequence). The length of the CDR3 is 14 residues. J was trimmed by 3 bases and V by 5 bases; bases with no gene match: 3. In nucleotides, the CDR3 is TGTGCCAGCAGCAAAGGACAGGGGGACACTGAAGCTTTCTTT. Protein: CASSKGQGDTEAFF.

This sequence joins TRBV19 and TRBJ2-3; D unclear. The CDR3 spans 15 residues. The germline V and J ends were trimmed by 0 bases and 3 bases, with 10 bases remaining between them. The germline CDR1 and CDR2 sequences are LNHDA and SQIVND (reference sequence). CDR3 DNA: TGTGCCAGTAGTATAGATGGTAGATGGACAGATACGCAGTATTTT. As protein: CASSIDGRWTDTQYF. Complete variable domain (other parts from reference TRBV19 and TRBJ2-3): DGGITQSPKYLFRKEGQNVTLSCEQNLNHDAMYWYRQDPGQGLRLIYYSQIVNDFQKGDIAEGYSVSREKKESFPLTVTSAQKNPTAFYLCASSIDGRWTDTQYFGPGTRLTVL.

The chain employs TRBV7-3 and TRBJ2-1, with a possible D match to TRBD2 (5 bases). CDR3 length: 13 residues. The germline gives CDR1 SGHTA, CDR2 FQGTGA. Trimming pared 5 bases from V and 9 bases from J, leaving 14 bases between. This CDR3 reads CASSRVLRGEQFF. The CDR3 DNA reads as TGTGCCAGCAGCCGTGTGTTACGGGGTGAGCAGTTCTTC.

On this clone: One junction end does not reproduce the germline sequence, and a read error may be involved. The chain has TRBV7-7 and TRBJ2-5; 7 bases match TRBD2. Germline CDR1 and CDR2: SSHAT and FNYEAQ (reference sequence). The CDR3 is 15 amino acids. The CDR3, as DNA: TGTGCTAGCAGCTTAGAGTGGCGGGGGCAAGAGACCCAGTACTTC. This sequence encodes CASSLEWRGQETQYF.

This sequence joins TRBV7-2 and TRBJ2-5; D is possibly TRBD2 (6 bases). The CDR3 is made up of 14 amino acids. The germline V gene has CDR1 SGHTA and CDR2 FQGNSA. V was pared by 5 bases and J by 5 bases, with 15 bases between. The CDR3 is CASSRRLDVETQYF. In nucleotides, the CDR3 is TGTGCCAGCAGCCGAAGACTAGACGTGGAGACCCAGTACTTC. The entire variable domain, with the rest obtained from reference TRBV7-2 and TRBJ2-5, is as follows: GAGVSQSPSNKVTEKGKDVELRCDPISGHTALYWYRQSLGQGLEFLIYFQGNSAPDKSGLPSDRFSAERTGGSVSTLTIQRTQQEDSAVYLCASSRRLDVETQYFGPGTRLLVL.

This rearrangement joins TRBV4-2 to TRBJ2-2; 7 nucleotides agree with TRBD1. This CDR3 contains 13 residues. Losses at the gene ends were 7 bases for V and 4 bases for J; bases not matched to a gene: 3. Germline loops: CDR1 LGHNA, CDR2 YNFKEQ. DNA for the CDR3: TGTGCCAGCACCCCAGGGGGCACCGGGGAGCTGTTTTTT. It translates to CASTPGGTGELFF.